A selection of T cell receptor beta chains follows, all from one sample in a study of vaccination and CD4 T cells after COVID-19. MiXCR, applied by TCRdb to the PCR reads, yields one record per CDR3 protein. The data show 4,000 to 4,500 distinct CDR3 sequences, around 21% seen once. These receptors have no known antigen. Material: CD4+ T cells from blood, cultured in vitro. These receptors were taken from a human donor who had recovered from COVID-19. Both conserved end residues are part of each CDR3. D genes are given only for firm matches. The size field is filled for only some rows; it gives once, few, many or a size class.

J gene	clone size	D gene	V gene	CDR3 protein	CDR3 DNA
TRBJ2-7	-	TRBD2	TRBV7-9	CASSPGLAGRYEQYF	TGTGCCAGCAGCCCCGGACTAGCGGGACGGTACGAGCAGTACTTC
TRBJ1-2	-	-	TRBV4-1	CASSQDRLYGYTF	TGCGCCAGCAGCCAAGACAGACTCTATGGCTACACCTTC
TRBJ1-1	few	-	TRBV5-8	CASSWGRGWTEAFF	TGTGCCAGCAGCTGGGGGCGGGGGTGGACTGAAGCTTTCTTT
TRBJ2-3	few	-	TRBV9	CASSVAPGRSQDTQYF	TGTGCCAGCAGCGTAGCTCCGGGGAGGTCGCAAGATACGCAGTATTTT
TRBJ2-1	few	TRBD1	TRBV4-1	CASSQDRGQGENEQFF	TGCGCCAGCAGCCAAGATCGGGGACAGGGGGAGAATGAGCAGTTCTTC
TRBJ1-5	few	-	TRBV5-4	CASSLGTGNSDQPQHF	TGTGCCAGCAGCTTGGGTACAGGGAACTCGGATCAGCCCCAGCATTTT
TRBJ2-5	-	-	TRBV6-1	CASRGGNQETQYF	TGTGCCAGCAGAGGGGGGAACCAAGAGACCCAGTACTTC
TRBJ2-5	-	TRBD2	TRBV5-6	CASSLLAGVQETQYF	TGTGCCAGCAGCTTGCTAGCGGGGGTCCAAGAGACCCAGTACTTC
TRBJ2-1	-	TRBD2	TRBV4-2	CASSQDTAGANEQFF	TGTGCCAGCAGCCAAGATACAGCGGGGGCCAATGAGCAGTTCTTC
TRBJ2-2	-	TRBD1	TRBV9	CASRKTGGLNTGELFF	TGTGCCAGCAGAAAGACAGGGGGTTTAAACACCGGGGAGCTGTTTTTT
TRBJ2-6	-	-	TRBV6-1	CASRTEVQANVLTF	TGTGCCAGCCGGACGGAGGTTCAGGCCAACGTCCTGACTTTC
TRBJ1-1	-	TRBD1	TRBV27	CASTLTSNRGAEAFF	TGTGCCAGCACCTTGACGTCCAACAGGGGCGCTGAAGCTTTCTTT
TRBJ2-1	few	-	TRBV7-8	CASSLVGGGRLNEQFF	TGTGCCAGCAGCTTAGTAGGGGGGGGGCGTCTCAATGAGCAGTTCTTC
TRBJ1-1	-	-	TRBV2	CASRALDQKNTEAFF	TGTGCCAGCAGGGCCCTGGACCAGAAGAACACTGAAGCTTTCTTT
TRBJ2-5	medium-sized	-	TRBV18	CASSPGLQETQYF	TGTGCCAGCTCACCCGGGCTCCAAGAGACCCAGTACTTC
TRBJ2-7	-	-	TRBV5-4	CASSFDKLGPTHEQYF	TGTGCCAGCAGCTTTGATAAACTAGGGCCTACCCACGAGCAGTACTTC
TRBJ1-3	medium-sized	-	TRBV15	CATSSTRGSGNTIYF	TGTGCCACCAGCAGCACCCGGGGCTCTGGAAACACCATATATTTT
TRBJ2-1	few	-	TRBV12-3/TRBV12-4	CASSPGLPGNEQFF	TGTGCCAGCAGTCCAGGGCTCCCAGGCAATGAGCAGTTCTTC
TRBJ2-7	-	TRBD2	TRBV5-1	CASSLGLAGANPLYEQYF	TGCGCCAGCAGCTTGGGACTAGCGGGGGCCAATCCTCTCTACGAGCAGTACTTC
TRBJ1-1	few	TRBD1	TRBV20-1	CSARDGQGMGEAFF	TGCAGTGCTAGAGATGGACAGGGGATGGGTGAAGCTTTCTTT
TRBJ1-5	medium-sized	TRBD1	TRBV30	CAWSTLTGYGNQPQHF	TGTGCCTGGAGTACCTTGACAGGGTATGGCAATCAGCCCCAGCATTTT
TRBJ1-3	-	-	TRBV5-1	CASSLDRNTIYF	TGCGCCAGCAGCTTGGATAGAAACACCATATATTTT
TRBJ2-5	-	-	TRBV5-6	CASSLEETQYF	TGTGCCAGCAGCTTGGAAGAGACCCAGTACTTC
TRBJ2-7	few	TRBD1	TRBV20-1	CSARDHYRDRGLEQYF	TGCAGTGCTAGGGACCACTACCGAGACAGGGGGCTCGAGCAGTACTTC
TRBJ2-1	few	-	TRBV20-1	CSAPDVSSYNEQFF	TGCAGTGCTCCAGACGTCAGCTCCTACAATGAGCAGTTCTTC
TRBJ2-1	few	TRBD2	TRBV20-1	CSARSLAGGPYNEQFF	TGCAGTGCTAGATCCCTAGCGGGGGGCCCGTACAATGAGCAGTTCTTC
TRBJ2-2	-	TRBD1	TRBV20-1	CSASGTANTGELFF	TGCAGTGCCTCCGGGACAGCGAACACCGGGGAGCTGTTTTTT
TRBJ2-5	-	TRBD1	TRBV5-5	CASSAGTAQETQYF	TGTGCCAGCAGCGCCGGGACAGCACAAGAGACCCAGTACTTC
TRBJ1-1	few	-	TRBV20-1	CSARVTVPEAFF	TGCAGTGCTAGGGTGACCGTTCCTGAAGCTTTCTTT
TRBJ1-5	-	-	TRBV12-3/TRBV12-4	CASSLQDSRNQPQHF	TGTGCCAGCAGTTTACAGGACTCAAGGAATCAGCCCCAGCATTTT
TRBJ2-1	few	-	TRBV21-1	CASRRRGITYNEQFF	TGTGCCAGCAGAAGGAGGGGGATCACCTACAATGAGCAGTTCTTC
TRBJ1-6	-	TRBD1	TRBV30	CAWSRDRGYSYNSPLHF	TGTGCCTGGAGTCGGGACAGGGGCTACTCCTATAATTCACCCCTCCACTTT
TRBJ2-5	-	-	TRBV20-1	CSASQQETQYF	TGCAGTGCTAGCCAACAAGAGACCCAGTACTTC
TRBJ1-5	-	-	TRBV11-2	CASRRTGSSNQPQHF	TGTGCCAGCAGGCGAACAGGCTCGAGCAATCAGCCCCAGCATTTT
TRBJ1-5	medium-sized	-	TRBV4-2	CASSQDEGTQPQHF	TGTGCCAGCAGCCAAGATGAAGGGACTCAGCCCCAGCATTTT
TRBJ2-7	few	TRBD1	TRBV6-1	CASRTGVASNEQYF	TGTGCCAGCAGAACAGGGGTGGCGTCCAACGAGCAGTACTTC
TRBJ2-2	-	TRBD1	TRBV5-1	CASSLGDRASGELFF	TGCGCCAGCAGCTTGGGGGACAGGGCCTCCGGGGAGCTGTTTTTT
TRBJ1-4	medium-sized	-	TRBV20-1	CSAPKGDNEKLFF	TGCAGTGCTCCGAAAGGGGATAATGAAAAACTGTTTTTT
TRBJ2-1	few	-	TRBV6-1	CASSEVDGISNEQFF	TGTGCCAGCAGTGAAGTGGACGGGATATCCAATGAGCAGTTCTTC
TRBJ2-7	medium-sized	-	TRBV7-8	CASSLAEGLSYEQYF	TGTGCCAGCAGCTTAGCGGAGGGCTTATCCTACGAGCAGTACTTC
TRBJ2-6	few	TRBD1	TRBV20-1	CSATAPWYDRAGANVLTF	TGCAGTGCTACTGCGCCATGGTACGACAGGGCTGGGGCCAACGTCCTGACTTTC
TRBJ1-5	few	TRBD1	TRBV2	CASSRDRDQPQHF	TGTGCCAGCTCCCGGGACAGGGACCAGCCCCAGCATTTT
TRBJ2-7	-	-	TRBV6-5	CASSYSPRQPAGEQYF	TGTGCCAGCAGTTACTCGCCGCGACAGCCTGCCGGGGAGCAGTACTTC
TRBJ1-1	medium-sized	-	TRBV6-1	CASTKGEKAFF	TGTGCCAGCACGAAAGGGGAAAAAGCTTTCTTT
TRBJ2-1	few	TRBD2	TRBV19	CASSFLAGGNNEQFF	TGTGCCAGTAGTTTTCTAGCGGGGGGAAACAATGAGCAGTTCTTC
TRBJ1-3	few	-	TRBV20-1	CSARVPRSGNTIYF	TGCAGTGCTAGAGTTCCACGCTCTGGAAACACCATATATTTT
TRBJ1-1	-	-	TRBV5-1	CASSPPGTITEAFF	TGCGCCAGCAGCCCCCCCGGGACTATCACTGAAGCTTTCTTT
TRBJ2-5	-	-	TRBV28	CASSFRGRGVQETQYF	TGTGCCAGCAGTTTTAGGGGCCGAGGGGTACAAGAGACCCAGTACTTC
TRBJ1-1	-	-	TRBV12-3/TRBV12-4	CASSILMGSEAFF	TGTGCCAGCAGCATCTTAATGGGGTCGGAAGCTTTCTTT
TRBJ1-6	few	-	TRBV4-1	CASSQERSHGTVHF	TGCGCCAGCAGCCAGGAAAGATCCCACGGCACCGTCCACTTT